This T cell receptor (beta chain) is from a study of cytomegalovirus exposure and HLA in healthy donors. Study-level findings and limits: Prior analysis indicated that the majority of TCR beta V segments exhibited productivity approximately 87% or approximately 30% of the time. Later analysis placed DRB1 highest and HLA-C lowest in TCR association rates, which differed by HLA locus. Researchers reported in a later analysis that a missense DCLRE1C variant was tied to TCR beta V- and J-gene trimming.

Primers for the PCR totalled 60 Vbeta and 13 Jbeta. Sequencing used immunoSEQ multiplex PCR; TCRdb keeps in-frame clones, though not all of them. The repertoire has about 110,000 clones, approximately 80% of them found once; the top ten carry under 3%. As regards this clone: Antigen: not known.

The donors gave bone marrow, and they were healthy. The receptor's source is a woman aged 18-35 years in good health and CMV-seropositive. Sequencing was done on a sample of PBMCs.

This CDR3 is CASSQDNTRGFPRETQYF. The CDR3 DNA follows: TGCGCCAGCAGCCAAGATAATACCAGGGGGTTCCCCAGAGAGACCCAGTACTTC. V gene TRBV4-1 combines with J gene TRBJ2-5; 7 bases fit TRBD1. From germline, CDR1 is MGHRA and CDR2 YSYEKL. The CDR3 length is 18 residues. The V gene end was trimmed by 0 bases and the J gene end by 4 bases; junction bases not matched to a gene: 14.